Below, 20 T cell receptor beta chains from the same sample are listed, as sequenced in a study of spatial heterogeneity in lung cancer. The study's findings and limits: The number of expanded tumor alpha and beta chains correlated with mutation number.

No antigen has been assigned to these receptors. The time point denotes: sample taken at primary tumor resection. Via MiXCR, TCRdb re-called the 5' RACE reads, giving one row per CDR3 protein. The table records roughly 17,000 distinct CDR3 sequences, around a tenth of them present only once. Sample: lung tumor tissue, taken at surgery. All receptors derive from a female donor with early-stage non-small cell lung cancer.

This clonotype was seen ten or more times. Since it is a stray read in a library aimed at alpha chains, this beta chain has a size that is not meaningful. The CDR3 loop is CSAPPGLAVPSTDTQYF. The DNA of the CDR3 is TGCAGTGCGCCGCCGGGACTAGCGGTTCCTAGCACAGATACGCAGTATTTT. The rearrangement links TRBV20-1 to TRBJ2-3, with 11 bases that match TRBD2. This CDR3 has 17 amino acids. The germline V gene encodes CDR1 DFQATT and CDR2 SNEGSKA (reference sequence). V was pared by 6 bases and J by 0 bases, with 11 bases of the junction left unmatched.

In this sample, this clonotype turned up a few times. The size of this beta chain means little, since it is a stray read in a library made for alpha chains. V and J are TRBV28 and TRBJ2-1, with 9 positions matching TRBD2. Germline values: CDR1 MDHEN, CDR2 SYDVKM. This CDR3 region has 15 residues. Trimming cost V 2 bases and J 4 bases; bases outside gene matches: 3. The CDR3 DNA sequence: TGTGCCAGCAGTTTAGGTGGACTAGCGTACAATGAGCAGTTCTTC. Translating gives CASSLGGLAYNEQFF.

A few counts support this clonotype. This beta chain is off target for a library built for alpha chains, so its abundance means little. The J gene is TRBJ1-2, the V gene TRBV18; D remains ambiguous. Per germline, CDR1 KGHSH and CDR2 LQKENI. Trimming pared 6 bases from V and 4 bases from J, leaving 12 bases between. The CDR3 is 13 amino acids. CDR3 in DNA: TGTGCCAGCTCCCCCGACGGAACCTATGGCTACACCTTC. This translates into CASSPDGTYGYTF.

As for this clonotype: A library made for alpha chains picked up this beta chain off target, so its size means little. The chain carries TRBV7-9 and TRBJ1-4; D is perhaps TRBD1 (5 bases). V lost 5 bases and J lost 3, with 10 bases in between. CDR1 is SEHNR and CDR2 is FQNEAQ in the germline V gene (reference sequence). This CDR3 is built from 14 residues. The DNA for the CDR3 is TGTGCCAGCAGCCCGGGGGGGTCTAATGAAAAACTGTTTTTT. Translating gives CASSPGGSNEKLFF. Full variable domain (rest looked up from reference TRBV7-9 and TRBJ1-4): DTGVSQNPRHKITKRGQNVTFRCDPISEHNRLYWYRQTLGQGPEFLTYFQNEAQLEKSRLLSDRFSAERPKGSFSTLEIQRTEQGDSAMYLCASSPGGSNEKLFFGSGTQLSVL.

There are a few counts of this clonotype. This beta chain came through as a stray read in a library set up for alpha chains, and its size says little. The rearrangement links TRBV3-1 to TRBJ1-4; TRBD1 aligns across 7 bases. This CDR3 region has 14 residues. J gave up 12 bases and V 1 base, and 8 bases lay outside the gene matches. Germline values: CDR1 LGHDT, CDR2 YNNKEL (reference sequence). This CDR3 is CASSQGTGEGELFF. Written as DNA, the CDR3 is TGTGCCAGCAGCCAAGGCACAGGGGAAGGGGAACTGTTTTTT.

With regard to this clonotype: Since it is a stray read in a library aimed at alpha chains, this beta chain has a size that is not meaningful. The chain recombines TRBV20-1 with TRBJ2-7, with D possibly called TRBD1 or TRBD2 (5 bases each). CDR1 DFQATT and CDR2 SNEGSKA come from the germline V gene (reference sequence). The CDR3 has 15 residues. V was clipped by 6 bases and J by 0 bases, with 18 bases between them. This CDR3 reads CSATNPGPASYEQYF. CDR3 nucleotides: TGCAGTGCCACTAATCCGGGACCGGCCTCCTACGAGCAGTACTTC.

As regards this clonotype: Since the library was made to target alpha chains, this beta chain is a stray read and its abundance is not meaningful. V and J are TRBV19 and TRBJ1-6; D call uncertain. The CDR3 length is 14 residues. In germline, CDR1 is LNHDA, CDR2 SQIVND (reference sequence). Trimming removed 10 bases at V and 6 bases at J, with 16 bases between. CDR3 nucleotide sequence: TGTGCCAATAGCCAAAGACCTACTAATTCACCCCTCCACTTT. This translates into CANSQRPTNSPLHF.

This clonotype is labeled as medium-sized. With the library built for alpha chains, this beta chain is off target and its frequency is not meaningful. The rearrangement joins TRBV7-3 to TRBJ1-1; D might be TRBD1 (5 bases). Germline CDR1 reads SGHTA; CDR2 reads FQGTGA. This CDR3 has 14 amino acids. Trimming shortened V by 3 bases and J by 4 bases, and 12 bases separated the two germline ends. The CDR3 DNA follows: TGTGCCAGCAGCTTCGGGGCAGGGTCCACTGAAGCTTTCTTT. Amino acid sequence: CASSFGAGSTEAFF.

This clonotype was counted many times. A library made for alpha chains picked up this beta chain off target, so its size means little. V and J are TRBV19 and TRBJ1-4; D uncertain. Trimming stripped 4 bases from V and 0 bases from J, with 12 bases between. This CDR3 spans 16 amino acids. Germline lookup yields CDR1 LNHDA and CDR2 SQIVND (reference sequence). The CDR3: CASSTAGRSTNEKLFF. CDR3 coding DNA: TGTGCCAGTAGTACCGCCGGGAGGTCAACTAATGAAAAACTGTTTTTT.

This clonotype was observed at least ten times. This beta chain is an off-target read within a library intended for alpha chains, so its frequency means little. The chain uses TRBV4-1 and TRBJ1-1; TRBD1 aligns across 8 bases. In germline, CDR1 is MGHRA, CDR2 YSYEKL. Unmatched junction bases numbered 4, after V lost 6 bases and J lost 4 bases. The CDR3 consists of 13 residues. CDR3 sequence reads: CASREQGVTEAFF. The CDR3 DNA reads as TGCGCCAGCAGAGAACAGGGGGTCACTGAAGCTTTCTTT.

The table lists this clonotype with a few counts. The library was designed around alpha chains, so this beta chain is a stray read whose abundance carries little weight. The CDR3 sequence: CASSSVDRAVTDTQYF. CDR3 DNA: TGTGCCAGCAGCTCGGTGGACAGGGCAGTCACAGATACGCAGTATTTT. The rearrangement links TRBV13 to TRBJ2-3; TRBD1 matches at 8 bases. Germline V gives CDR1 PRHDT, CDR2 FYEKMQ (reference sequence). Losses at the gene ends were 4 bases for V and 2 bases for J; bases not matched to a gene: 8. This CDR3 spans 16 amino acids.

With regard to this clonotype: Little can be read into the size of this beta chain, an off-target read in a library designed for alpha chains. This chain uses TRBV4-1 with TRBJ2-5, with D uncertain. Trimming stripped 0 bases from V and 1 base from J, with 12 bases between. The CDR3 totals 16 residues. Germline loops: CDR1 MGHRA, CDR2 YSYEKL. The CDR3 is CASSQDPPSPQETQYF. In nucleotides, the CDR3 is TGCGCCAGCAGCCAAGATCCTCCCAGCCCCCAAGAGACCCAGTACTTC.

This clonotype came up many times. This beta chain appears as a stray read in a library generated for alpha chains; its size is not informative. This chain joins TRBV7-9 and TRBJ2-5; 9 bases align to TRBD2. Germline V lookup: CDR1 SEHNR, CDR2 FQNEAQ (reference sequence). Unmatched junction bases numbered 9, after V lost 5 bases and J lost 5 bases. The CDR3 totals 15 residues. The CDR3 is CASSPDSGGRETQYF. The CDR3 region has the DNA TGTGCCAGCAGCCCTGATAGCGGGGGTAGGGAGACCCAGTACTTC.

In regard to this clonotype: A library prepared for alpha chains yielded this beta chain as an off-target read; its size is of little meaning. The chain carries TRBV2 and TRBJ1-6; D is perhaps TRBD1 (6 bases). The CDR3 sequence is 15 residues long. The germline gives CDR1 SNHLY, CDR2 FYNNEI. Trimming left V 5 bases short and J 8 bases short, with 16 bases between. DNA for the CDR3: TGTGCCAGCAGTTCGACAGCCCCAGGGGATTCACCCCTCCACTTT. As protein: CASSSTAPGDSPLHF.

To note about this clonotype: Since it is a stray read in a library aimed at alpha chains, this beta chain has a size that is not meaningful. The rearrangement links TRBV20-1 to TRBJ1-5; D is unclear. CDR1 DFQATT and CDR2 SNEGSKA come from the germline V gene (reference sequence). V was pared by 4 bases and J by 1 base, with 2 bases between. This CDR3 spans 11 amino acids. CDR3 DNA sequence: TGCAGTGCTACGAGCAATCAGCCCCAGCATTTT. Its protein product is CSATSNQPQHF.

As concerns this clonotype: This beta chain turned up in a library designed for alpha chains; as an off-target read, its abundance says little. The chain uses TRBV5-4 and TRBJ1-4; perhaps TRBD1 as D (5 bases). This CDR3 contains 13 residues. CDR1 is SGHNT and CDR2 is YYREEE in the germline V gene (reference sequence). CDR3 nucleotides: TGTGCGTCGGGAGTGACAGCTAATGAAAAACTGTTTTTT. Protein product: CASGVTANEKLFF.

This clonotype occurred many times. This beta chain is an unintended read in a library built for alpha chains; its size means little. V is TRBV2 and J is TRBJ2-1; D not certain. V was shortened by 6 bases and J by 8 bases, with 14 bases between the two germline ends. There are 13 residues in the CDR3. CDR1 is SNHLY, CDR2 FYNNEI, per germline. The CDR3 region has the DNA TGTGCCAGCAGAGGTATGACCCGGGATGAGCAGTTCTTC. Translated, it gives CASRGMTRDEQFF. Full variable domain (rest looked up from reference TRBV2 and TRBJ2-1): EPEVTQTPSHQVTQMGQEVILRCVPISNHLYFYWYRQILGQKVEFLVSFYNNEISEKSEIFDDQFSVERPDGSNFTLKIRSTKLEDSAMYFCASRGMTRDEQFFGPGTRLTVL.

This clonotype appeared many times. A library prepared for alpha chains yielded this beta chain as an off-target read; its size is of little meaning. This rearrangement joins TRBV29-1 to TRBJ1-1, with D perhaps matching TRBD1 (6 bases). The CDR3 sequence is 12 residues long. V was trimmed by 7 bases and J by 1 base, leaving 10 bases between them. In germline, CDR1 is SQVTM, CDR2 ANQGSEA. In DNA form, the CDR3 reads TGCAGCGCGGAACAGGGGAACACTGAAGCTTTCTTT. Its translation: CSAEQGNTEAFF.

For this clonotype: The library was prepared for alpha chains; this beta chain is a stray read, so its frequency means little. The chain couples TRBV27 to TRBJ2-4; maybe TRBD2 (7 bases). The length of the CDR3 is 15 residues. Trimming removed 4 bases at V and 8 bases at J, with 18 bases between. Germline V gene data show CDR1 as MNHEY and CDR2 as SMNVEV (reference sequence). This CDR3 is CASSSRGGRTDIQYF. The CDR3 DNA follows: TGTGCCAGCAGTTCGAGGGGGGGCCGAACAGACATTCAGTACTTC.

This clonotype was seen ten or more times. Within a library made for alpha chains, this beta chain is off target, and its count is uninformative. The CDR3 spells CASSPGAQSQETQYF. Written as DNA, the CDR3 is TGTGCCAGTAGTCCCGGGGCACAATCCCAAGAGACCCAGTACTTC. This chain uses TRBV19 with TRBJ2-5; D is perhaps TRBD1 or TRBD2 (5 bases each). The CDR3 has 15 residues. Germline CDR1 and CDR2: LNHDA and SQIVND (reference sequence). Deletions cut 5 bases from V and 1 base from J, with 14 bases between.